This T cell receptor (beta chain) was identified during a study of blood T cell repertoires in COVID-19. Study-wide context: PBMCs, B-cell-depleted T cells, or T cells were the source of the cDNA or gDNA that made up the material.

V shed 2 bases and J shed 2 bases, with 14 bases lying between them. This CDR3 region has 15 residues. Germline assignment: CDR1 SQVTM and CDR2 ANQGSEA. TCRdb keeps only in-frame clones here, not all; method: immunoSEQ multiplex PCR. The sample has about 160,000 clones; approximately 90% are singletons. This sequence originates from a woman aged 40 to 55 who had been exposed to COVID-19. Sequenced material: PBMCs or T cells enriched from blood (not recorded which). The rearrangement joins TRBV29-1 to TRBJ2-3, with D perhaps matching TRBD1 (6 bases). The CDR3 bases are TGCAGCGTTGAACTCGCCAGGGGATTCACAGATACGCAGTATTTT. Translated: CSVELARGFTDTQYF.